The 32 T cell receptor beta chains below were found in one sample sequenced in a study of T cells in localized non-small cell lung cancer. Repertoires were generated with immunoSEQ multiplex PCR, while TCRdb's copy carries only in-frame clones and drops some. The data contain about 33,000 clones, about four fifths of them singletons. The sample in question was peripheral blood, obtained before any cancer treatment. The receptors originated from a male donor aged 60 or over with stage II squamous cell lung carcinoma.

This clone was counted a few times. This chain uses TRBV19 with TRBJ1-5, with TRBD1 matching over 8 bases. Germline CDR1 is LNHDA and CDR2 is SQIVND (reference sequence). V lost 3 bases to trimming and J lost 1 base; unmatched junction nucleotides: 11. This CDR3 spans 18 amino acids. The CDR3 reads CASSIYRGTLTSNQPQHF. The CDR3, as DNA: TGTGCCAGTAGTATTTACAGGGGGACCCTGACCAGCAATCAGCCCCAGCATTTT.

Written as DNA, the CDR3 is TGTGCCAGCAGTTTAAGGGACAGGGGGGCCCTCCACTTT. Translation: CASSLRDRGALHF. The V and J genes are TRBV27 and TRBJ1-6; 11 positions agree with TRBD1. Trimming took 2 bases from V and 14 from J; bases not matched to a gene: 2. CDR3 length: 13 residues. Per the germline V gene, CDR1 is MNHEY and CDR2 is SMNVEV (reference sequence).

This sequence joins TRBV30 and TRBJ1-2; D unresolved. The V and J ends lost 0 bases and 5 bases respectively, with 13 bases between them. In germline, CDR1 is GTSNPN, CDR2 SVGIG (reference sequence). This CDR3 is built from 14 residues. CDR3 DNA: TGTGCCTGGAGTGTAGGTGCCTCAGAGTATGGCTACACCTTC. It is translated as CAWSVGASEYGYTF.

This rearrangement joins TRBV6-6 to TRBJ1-5; no clear D gene. The CDR3 has 12 residues. V lost 5 bases and J 4 bases, leaving 6 bases between the germline ends. Germline V gives CDR1 MNHNY, CDR2 SVGAGI (reference sequence). CDR3 in amino acids: CASSLSNQPQHF. Here the CDR3 DNA reads TGTGCCAGCAGTCTAAGTAATCAGCCCCAGCATTTT.

This chain connects TRBV30 to TRBJ1-4; tentative D call: TRBD1 (6 bases). Germline V lookup: CDR1 GTSNPN, CDR2 SVGIG (reference sequence). This CDR3 is 15 amino acids long. Trimming shortened V by 8 bases and J by 7 bases, and 23 bases separated the two germline ends. The CDR3 loop is CARGHAAGVGEKLFF. The DNA of the CDR3 is TGTGCCCGTGGACATGCGGCAGGGGTCGGTGAAAAACTGTTTTTT. Full variable domain (rest looked up from reference TRBV30 and TRBJ1-4): SQTIHQWPATLVQPVGSPLSLECTVEGTSNPNLYWYRQAAGRGLQLLFYSVGIGQISSEVPQNLSASRPQDRQFILSSKKLLLSDSGFYLCARGHAAGVGEKLFFGSGTQLSVL.

This chain uses TRBV11-3 with TRBJ1-3; D not resolved. The germline V and J ends were trimmed by 2 bases and 0 bases, with 2 bases remaining between them. There are 13 residues in the CDR3. The germline V gene has CDR1 SGHNT and CDR2 YENEEA. CDR3 coding DNA: TGTGCCAGCAGCTTATCCTCTGGAAACACCATATATTTT. Residues: CASSLSSGNTIYF. Supplemented by reference TRBV11-3 and TRBJ1-3, the full variable domain reads EAGVVQSPRYKIIEKKQPVAFWCNPISGHNTLYWYLQNLGQGPELLIRYENEEAVDDSQLPKDRFSAERLKGVDSTLKIQPAELGDSAVYLCASSLSSGNTIYFGEGSWLTVV.

The chain has TRBV9 and TRBJ1-6; D not resolved. The ends were cut back, 0 bases at V and 10 bases at J, with 14 bases in the middle. Germline lookup yields CDR1 SGDLS and CDR2 YYNGEE. The CDR3 is made up of 15 amino acids. CDR3: CASSVDPSYGSPLHF. In nucleotides, the CDR3 is TGTGCCAGCAGCGTAGATCCCAGCTATGGGTCACCCCTCCACTTT.

The V call is TRBV2, the J call TRBJ1-6; D is uncertain. Germline-derived CDR1 and CDR2 are SNHLY and FYNNEI. The CDR3 is 14 amino acids. Deletions cut 7 bases from V and 7 bases from J, with 14 bases between. The CDR3 region has the DNA TGTGCCAGCACCCTCTGGGCCGGGAATTCACCCCTCCACTTT. This codes for CASTLWAGNSPLHF.

The V call is TRBV5-6, the J call TRBJ1-2; TRBD1 might be the D (5 bases). The CDR3 contains 14 residues. Germline CDR1 and CDR2: SGHDT and YYEEEE. The germline V and J ends were trimmed by 3 bases and 4 bases, with 13 bases remaining between them. The CDR3 protein is CASSSQDTFYGYTF. The CDR3 coding sequence is TGTGCCAGCAGCTCACAGGATACCTTCTATGGCTACACCTTC.

This clone was observed a few times. This rearrangement joins TRBV5-1 to TRBJ1-2; weak D call: TRBD1 (5 bases). CDR1 is SGHRS, CDR2 YFSETQ, per germline. The CDR3 loop spans 14 amino acids. V lost 2 bases to trimming and J lost 7 bases, with 15 bases between them. CDR3 in amino acids: CASSFGGTKLGYTF. The CDR3 DNA reads TGCGCCAGCAGCTTTGGGGGGACCAAACTTGGCTACACCTTC.

The genes are TRBV5-4 and TRBJ2-3; TRBD2 matches at 10 bases. The V segment lost 5 bases and the J segment 4 bases; nucleotides outside the gene matches: 4. The germline gives CDR1 SGHNT, CDR2 YYREEE (reference sequence). This CDR3 has 14 amino acids. CDR3 loop: CASRASGSPDTQYF. The CDR3 DNA reads as TGTGCCAGCAGGGCTAGCGGGAGCCCAGATACGCAGTATTTT. Using reference TRBV5-4 and TRBJ2-3 for the parts outside the CDR3, the full variable domain is ETGVTQSPTHLIKTRGQQVTLRCSSQSGHNTVSWYQQALGQGPQFIFQYYREEENGRGNFPPRFSGLQFPNYSSELNVNALELDDSALYLCASRASGSPDTQYFGPGTRLTVL.

The rearrangement uses TRBV6-1 and TRBJ2-7; D not certain. The CDR3 is 13 residues long. CDR1 MNHNS and CDR2 SASEGT come from the germline V gene. V dropped 6 bases and J dropped 3 bases, with 12 bases sitting between them. CDR3 nucleotide sequence: TGTGCCAGCAGAACCGGACGGAACTACGAGCAGTACTTC. This codes for CASRTGRNYEQYF.

The chain couples TRBV2 to TRBJ1-4, with a possible D match to TRBD1 (5 bases). Germline lookup yields CDR1 SNHLY and CDR2 FYNNEI. Trimming stripped 4 bases from V and 7 bases from J, with 22 bases between. This CDR3 is 17 amino acids long. Here the CDR3 DNA reads TGTGCCAGCAGTGGGAGGGGAGGGCCCGGCATCCGTGAAAAACTGTTTTTT. Its protein product is CASSGRGGPGIREKLFF.

This chain joins TRBV5-4 and TRBJ2-3; TRBD2 agrees at 8 bases. The CDR3 has 15 residues. In germline, CDR1 is SGHNT, CDR2 YYREEE (reference sequence). The V gene end was trimmed by 4 bases and the J gene end by 2 bases; junction bases not matched to a gene: 6. CDR3 in amino acids: CASSREGGTTDTQYF. The CDR3 nucleotides are TGTGCCAGCAGCCGGGAGGGGGGGACCACAGATACGCAGTATTTT.

V usage is TRBV5-1 and J usage is TRBJ2-3; D gene uncertain. Germline values: CDR1 SGHRS, CDR2 YFSETQ. V was shortened by 0 bases and J by 5 bases, with 4 bases between the two germline ends. CDR3 length: 12 residues. CDR3 loop: CASSLAGDTQYF. The CDR3 coding sequence is TGCGCCAGCAGCTTGGCCGGAGATACGCAGTATTTT.

V usage is TRBV7-8 and J usage is TRBJ1-1, with TRBD1 as a possible D gene (5 bases). Germline CDR1 is SGHVS and CDR2 is FQNEAQ. Trimming shortened V by 5 bases and J by 2 bases, and 12 bases separated the two germline ends. The CDR3 is 14 residues long. CDR3 nucleotides: TGTGCCAGCAGCGGTCGGGGGGGAAACACTGAAGCTTTCTTT. Encoded protein: CASSGRGGNTEAFF.

This rearrangement joins TRBV4-3 to TRBJ1-4, with a possible D match to TRBD1 (5 bases). The CDR3 covers 15 residues. CDR1 is LGHNA and CDR2 is YSLEER in the germline V gene. Trimming stripped 4 bases from V and 8 bases from J, with 17 bases between. The CDR3 DNA reads TGCGCCAGCAGCCCCCATCTGGGGCCGGAAGAAAAACTGTTTTTT. It yields the protein CASSPHLGPEEKLFF.

The chain is built from TRBV11-3 and TRBJ2-4, with D hard to call. CDR1 SGHNT and CDR2 YENEEA come from the germline V gene. The CDR3 is 14 residues long. V was shortened by 5 bases and J by 9 bases, with 17 bases between the two germline ends. CDR3 amino acids: CASSQNYGLVIQYF. The CDR3 DNA sequence: TGTGCCAGCAGCCAAAATTACGGGTTAGTCATTCAGTACTTC.

This clone was picked up a small number of times. The chain combines TRBV5-5 with TRBJ1-3, with unresolved D. Germline V gene lookup returns CDR1 SGHKS and CDR2 YYEKEE (reference sequence). The V and J ends lost 5 bases and 4 bases respectively, with 10 bases between them. The CDR3 contains 13 residues. The CDR3 bases are TGTGCCAGCAGTTCGGGGTACGGAAACACCATATATTTT. The encoded protein is CASSSGYGNTIYF.

This clone was counted only a few times. The genes are TRBV5-5 and TRBJ1-1; D unresolved. CDR1 is SGHKS, CDR2 YYEKEE, per germline (reference sequence). This CDR3 has 13 residues. V was cut by 0 bases and J by 1 base, with 4 bases left in between. CDR3 sequence (DNA): TGTGCCAGCAGCTTGGTACCGAACACTGAAGCTTTCTTT. Translation gives CASSLVPNTEAFF.

The V gene is TRBV9, the J gene TRBJ2-7; 8 bases are a match to TRBD2. The CDR3 has 14 amino acids. From germline, CDR1 is SGDLS and CDR2 YYNGEE. The V segment lost 4 bases and the J segment 7 bases; nucleotides outside the gene matches: 10. CDR3 nucleotide sequence: TGTGCCAGCAGCCGGGCGGGGGGAGCCGGGGAGCAGTACTTC. It yields the protein CASSRAGGAGEQYF.

The J gene is TRBJ1-1, the V gene TRBV2; TRBD1 agrees at 9 bases. CDR3 length: 16 residues. Per germline, CDR1 SNHLY and CDR2 FYNNEI. Trimming at V came to 6 bases and at J to 7 bases, leaving 15 bases not matched to a gene. CDR3 DNA: TGTGCCAGCAGGGGCCGGCCCGGGACAGGGTTAAGTGAAGCTTTCTTT. This translates into CASRGRPGTGLSEAFF.

This clone was seen a single time. The rearrangement links TRBV19 to TRBJ1-5; D is perhaps TRBD1 (5 bases). Looked up from germline, CDR1 is LNHDA and CDR2 is SQIVND (reference sequence). The CDR3 length is 14 residues. Trimming took off 9 bases at V and 1 base at J, with 13 bases between the two ends. The CDR3 sequence: CASWMGQSNQPQHF. CDR3 DNA sequence: TGTGCCAGCTGGATGGGGCAGAGCAATCAGCCCCAGCATTTT.

This chain links TRBV27 with TRBJ2-5, with D unresolved. This CDR3 has 13 residues. The germline CDR1 and CDR2 sequences are MNHEY and SMNVEV (reference sequence). V lost 4 bases, J lost 3 bases, and 9 bases lay in between. The CDR3 loop reads CASSSGWEETQYF. The CDR3, as DNA: TGTGCCAGCAGTTCTGGCTGGGAAGAGACCCAGTACTTC.

The V gene is TRBV6-5, the J gene TRBJ2-7, with D tentatively TRBD1 (5 bases). The V end lost 5 bases, the J end lost 0 bases, and 11 bases lay between the germline ends. In germline, CDR1 is MNHEY, CDR2 SVGAGI. The length of the CDR3 is 14 residues. In nucleotides, the CDR3 is TGTGCCAGCAGTCCGACAGCTAGCTCCTACGAGCAGTACTTC. Protein sequence: CASSPTASSYEQYF.

This sequence joins TRBV5-5 and TRBJ2-5; D unclear. Germline lookup yields CDR1 SGHKS and CDR2 YYEKEE (reference sequence). V shed 0 bases and J shed 5 bases, with 17 bases lying between them. The CDR3 is made up of 16 amino acids. CDR3 nucleotides: TGTGCCAGCAGCTTGGAGTCATTGAGGCCGTGGGAGACCCAGTACTTC. It specifies CASSLESLRPWETQYF.

In this sample, this clone turned up once. The chain couples TRBV18 to TRBJ1-3, with D maybe TRBD1 (6 bases). Per germline, CDR1 KGHSH and CDR2 LQKENI. V lost 2 bases and J 0 bases, leaving 11 bases between the germline ends. CDR3 length equals 16 residues. The CDR3 DNA reads TGTGCCAGCTCACCAGGACAGACCGGCTCTGGAAACACCATATATTTT. Protein product: CASSPGQTGSGNTIYF.

The chain joins TRBV7-2 to TRBJ1-1; possible D gene TRBD1, 5 bases. The CDR3 length is 14 residues. V lost 1 base, J lost 5 bases, and 11 bases lay in between. The germline gives CDR1 SGHTA, CDR2 FQGNSA. CDR3 residues: CASSLGGAGTEAFF. The CDR3 DNA reads TGTGCCAGCAGCTTAGGAGGGGCCGGGACTGAAGCTTTCTTT. The variable domain in full, with the rest retrieved from reference TRBV7-2 and TRBJ1-1, is GAGVSQSPSNKVTEKGKDVELRCDPISGHTALYWYRQSLGQGLEFLIYFQGNSAPDKSGLPSDRFSAERTGGSVSTLTIQRTQQEDSAVYLCASSLGGAGTEAFFGQGTRLTVV.

The CDR3 here is CASSQVRTGGVYTGELFF. As DNA, the CDR3 is TGTGCCAGCTCACAAGTACGGACAGGGGGCGTCTATACCGGGGAGCTGTTTTTT. This chain uses TRBV18 with TRBJ2-2; 11 bases align to TRBD1. CDR3 length: 18 amino acids. The germline CDR1 and CDR2 sequences are KGHSH and LQKENI. Losses at the gene ends were 4 bases for V and 5 bases for J; bases not matched to a gene: 12.

This rearrangement joins TRBV6-5 to TRBJ2-5; TRBD1 matches at 10 bases. CDR1 and CDR2 (germline): MNHEY, SVGAGI. This CDR3 is 14 amino acids long. J lost 6 bases, V lost 7 bases, and 8 bases had no gene match. CDR3 amino acids: CASTRTGGGKTQYF. CDR3 sequence (DNA): TGTGCCAGCACCCGGACAGGGGGGGGAAAGACCCAGTACTTC.

The chain has TRBV10-3 and TRBJ1-5; TRBD1 matches at 12 bases. V gave up 6 bases and J gave up 0 bases; unmatched junction bases: 9. The CDR3 length is 18 residues. CDR1 is ENHRY and CDR2 is SYGVKD in the germline V gene. The CDR3 sequence: CAISAGTGGPFSNQPQHF. The CDR3 DNA reads as TGTGCCATCAGCGCCGGGACAGGGGGCCCCTTTAGCAATCAGCCCCAGCATTTT.

Remarks on this clone: The junction does not match germline at one end; this may be a read error. This chain joins TRBV6-1 and TRBJ1-1, with 7 bases lining up with TRBD1. The CDR3 is made up of 16 amino acids. Germline V gene data show CDR1 as MNHNS and CDR2 as SASEGT. The CDR3 spells CAISDPGGGVGTEAFF. The CDR3 nucleotides read TGTGCCATCAGTGATCCAGGGGGGGGCGTGGGCACTGAAGCTTTCTTT.